This T cell receptor (beta chain) derives from a study of cytomegalovirus exposure and HLA in healthy donors. Points from the study as a whole: HLA allele associations emerged for about 18,000 TCR beta sequences in a later analysis, at 0.05 false discovery rate.

A multiplex PCR was run with 60 Vbeta primers and 13 Jbeta primers. Clones were sequenced by immunoSEQ multiplex PCR, and TCRdb holds only the in-frame ones, with some missing. The sample has roughly 200,000 clones, roughly 73% seen once; the top ten hold 1.8%. The CDR3 loop spans 16 amino acids. V shed 3 bases, J shed 2 bases, and the junction held 8 bases outside the gene matches. Germline values: CDR1 SGHVS, CDR2 FQNEAQ. In regard to this clone: Its matching antigen is unknown.

The specimen was PBMCs. This chain joins TRBV7-8 and TRBJ2-3; 7 bases fit TRBD2. The TCR originated in a woman under 40 in good health and CMV-seronegative. The CDR3 region has the DNA TGTGCCAGCAGCTTCTTCCCCGGGGGGACCACAGATACGCAGTATTTT. Amino acids: CASSFFPGGTTDTQYF.